The TCR beta chain described here comes from a study of blood T cells in healthy people across ages. Whole-study results and caveats: Diversity was higher, and naive CD4+ cells more numerous, in long-lived donors than in aged donors.

The V gene's germline CDR1 is SQVTM and CDR2 ANQGSEA. The CDR3 is 12 amino acids. With V trimmed by 6 bases and J by 1 base, 2 bases remained unmatched. Concerning this clonotype: Its antigen is not known.

The draw of peripheral blood yielded approximately 11 milliliters from each donor. Combining a sample-barcoded 5' primer with a J-beta primer mix, a second PCR ran for roughly 7 to 12 cycles. MiXCR, applied by TCRdb to the 5' RACE reads, yields one record per CDR3 protein. Of about 720,000 distinct CDR3 sequences listed, about 24% were seen once; the top ten hold about 22%. Input material: blood. This rearrangement joins TRBV29-1 to TRBJ1-2; TRBD1 agrees at 7 bases. This TCR came from a man between 65 and 80 years old in good health. The CDR3 DNA follows: TGCAGCGTCCGACAGGGTAACTATGGCTACACCTTC. This encodes CSVRQGNYGYTF.